The clone carrying this T cell receptor beta chain was found many times. This entry comes from a study of T-cell reconstitution after alpha-beta-depleted transplantation in children. Preparation of the TCRbeta library used unique molecular identifiers. TCRdb re-called the PCR reads with MiXCR, one entry per CDR3 protein. The sample carries 700,000 or so distinct CDR3 sequences, about an eighth recorded once. The sample in question was PBMCs, obtained before TCRalphabeta/CD19-depleted stem cell transplant. The TCR originated in a girl aged 2-10 years with congenital amegakaryocytic thrombocytopenia, due to receive a stem cell transplant.

The CDR3 here is CASSPTHGNTIYF. Written as DNA, the CDR3 is TGTGCCAGCAGCCCAACTCACGGAAACACCATATATTTT. V is TRBV7-3 and J is TRBJ1-3; D ambiguous. The germline CDR1 and CDR2 sequences are SGHTA and FQGTGA. V lost 5 bases to trimming and J lost 4 bases, with 9 bases between them. This CDR3 region has 13 residues.